This T cell receptor beta chain was obtained from a study of T cell responses to AZD1222 COVID-19 vaccine. Method: immunoSEQ multiplex PCR; TCRdb's copy keeps in-frame clones and lacks some. The sample consists of roughly 100,000 clones, about four fifths of them appearing once. The TCR was taken from an adult in good health. Source: peripheral blood, taken on day 0 of AZD1222 vaccination.

CDR3 protein: CASSPGPGGQPQHF. The CDR3 nucleotides read TGTGCCAGTAGCCCGGGCCCGGGGGGTCAGCCCCAGCATTTT. V is TRBV19 and J is TRBJ1-5; possible D gene TRBD1, 5 bases. The V gene lost 6 bases and the J gene lost 6 bases, with 15 bases spanning the gap. There are 14 residues in the CDR3. Germline lookup yields CDR1 LNHDA and CDR2 SQIVND (reference sequence).